The rows below give T cell receptor beta chains drawn from one sample of a study of Ad26.COV2.S vaccination and SARS-CoV-2 variants. TCRdb keeps only in-frame clones here, not all; method: immunoSEQ multiplex PCR. This repertoire shows 510,000 or so clones, roughly 85% found once; its top ten account for 10% to 15%. Sequenced here: peripheral blood, sampled in a trial of Ad26.COV2.S vaccine versus placebo. The receptors shown here come from a person between 18 and 60 years old who received the Ad26.COV2.S COVID-19 vaccine or a placebo. The CDR3 runs from the conserved cysteine through the conserved F or W. A D gene is named only where the DNA matches it firmly. Rows give clone size only sometimes, using once, few, many, or a class for an expanded clone.

>.|13|.|TRBV11-2|TRBJ2-7
CASSAPGSYEQYF
TGTGCCAGCAGTGCCCCGGGTTCCTACGAGCAGTACTTC
>TRBD2|15|.|TRBV7-2|TRBJ2-1
CASSPASGSRQEQFF
TGTGCCAGCAGCCCCGCTAGCGGGAGCCGACAAGAGCAGTTCTTC
>.|15|.|TRBV6-5|TRBJ1-1
CASTLIEYRGTEAFF
TGTGCCAGCACCCTGATCGAATATAGGGGCACTGAAGCTTTCTTT
>.|13|.|TRBV19|TRBJ1-4
CASSIQSNEKLFF
TGTGCCAGTAGTATACAGTCCAATGAAAAACTGTTTTTT
>.|16|once|TRBV28|TRBJ2-2
CASRITWGPNTGELFF
TGTGCCAGCAGAATCACCTGGGGTCCCAACACCGGGGAGCTGTTTTTT
>.|14|few|TRBV5-4|TRBJ2-4
CASSSMSVGSIQYF
TGTGCCAGCAGCTCAATGTCGGTGGGGAGCATTCAGTACTTC
>TRBD2|15|.|TRBV2|TRBJ2-7
CASSASSGGAYEQYF
TGTGCCAGCAGTGCTTCTAGCGGGGGTGCCTACGAGCAGTACTTC
>TRBD1|15|.|TRBV5-4|TRBJ2-4
CASSNRGVAKNIQYF
TGTGCCAGCAGCAACAGGGGCGTAGCCAAAAACATTCAGTACTTC
>TRBD2|16|few|TRBV5-6|TRBJ2-7
CASSLAGTSGAYEQYF
TGTGCCAGCAGCTTGGCCGGGACTAGCGGGGCTTACGAGCAGTACTTC
>.|13|few|TRBV7-2|TRBJ2-7
CASSLGLVYEQYF
TGTGCCAGCAGCTTGGGGCTTGTCTACGAGCAGTACTTC
>.|11|.|TRBV24-1|TRBJ2-2
CATSQVGELFF
TGTGCCACCAGTCAGGTCGGGGAGCTGTTTTTT
>TRBD2|14|.|TRBV7-2|TRBJ2-7
CASSSERELYEQYF
TGTGCCAGCAGCTCAGAGCGGGAGCTATACGAGCAGTACTTC
>.|14|few|TRBV28|TRBJ1-1
CASSFQRRGREAFF
TGTGCCAGCAGTTTTCAACGCCGGGGCCGGGAAGCTTTCTTT
>.|15|.|TRBV9|TRBJ2-7
CASSVDPTGAYEQYF
TGTGCCAGCAGCGTAGACCCGACTGGAGCCTACGAGCAGTACTTC
>TRBD2|16|.|TRBV7-2|TRBJ2-1
CASSSKGLAVHNEQFF
TGTGCCAGCAGCTCCAAAGGACTAGCGGTACACAATGAGCAGTTCTTC
>TRBD1|15|few|TRBV9|TRBJ1-6
CASSVGGRGLSPLHF
TGTGCCAGCAGCGTAGGAGGGAGGGGGCTTTCACCCCTCCACTTT
>.|12|.|TRBV29-1|TRBJ2-1
CSVYLAYNEQFF
TGCAGCGTATATTTAGCCTACAATGAGCAGTTCTTC
>.|17|.|TRBV4-2|TRBJ2-1
CASSQGAGGTSVGSKFF
TGTGCCAGCAGCCAAGGGGCTGGCGGGACGTCAGTAGGTAGTAAGTTCTTC
>TRBD1|15|once|TRBV5-4|TRBJ2-1
CASSLPGQGANEQFF
TGTGCCAGCAGCTTACCGGGACAGGGGGCGAATGAGCAGTTCTTC
>TRBD1|14|.|TRBV7-2|TRBJ1-1
CASSRDRVNTEAFF
TGTGCCAGCAGCCGGGACAGGGTGAACACTGAAGCTTTCTTT
>TRBD1|16|.|TRBV28|TRBJ2-3
CASSRNPGQGTDTQYF
TGTGCCAGCAGCAGAAACCCGGGACAGGGCACAGATACGCAGTATTTT
>.|13|.|TRBV27|TRBJ2-4
CASRPDSQNIQYF
TGTGCCAGCCGGCCTGATTCCCAAAACATTCAGTACTTC
>.|14|.|TRBV15|TRBJ1-5
CATSSGQVNQPQHF
TGTGCCACCAGTTCGGGACAAGTCAATCAGCCCCAGCATTTT
>.|16|.|TRBV28|TRBJ1-6
CASSFFGLTLDSPLHF
TGTGCCAGCAGTTTTTTCGGTCTTACGCTCGATTCACCCCTCCACTTT
>.|14|.|TRBV4-3|TRBJ1-6
CASSQEFRNSPLHF
TGCGCCAGCAGCCAAGAATTTCGCAATTCACCCCTCCACTTT
>.|19|.|TRBV29-1|TRBJ1-1
CSVGTVRSAIPLGFTEAFF
TGCAGCGTTGGTACGGTCCGCTCGGCAATCCCTTTGGGATTCACTGAAGCTTTCTTT
>.|14|.|TRBV29-1|TRBJ2-6
CSVGGGSGANVLTF
TGCAGCGTTGGAGGGGGATCTGGGGCCAACGTCCTGACTTTC
>.|13|.|TRBV5-6|TRBJ1-1
CASSLGIRAEAFF
TGTGCCAGCAGCTTGGGCATCAGGGCTGAAGCTTTCTTT
>.|14|.|TRBV19|TRBJ1-6
CASMGVSYNSPLHF
TGTGCCAGTATGGGGGTTTCCTATAATTCACCCCTCCACTTT
>TRBD1|15|few|TRBV6-5|TRBJ2-2
CASSPGTANTGELFF
TGTGCCAGCAGCCCCGGGACAGCTAACACCGGGGAGCTGTTTTTT
>.|13|.|TRBV19|TRBJ2-2
CASSIAGSGELFF
TGTGCCAGTAGTATAGCCGGTTCCGGGGAGCTGTTTTTT
>.|16|.|TRBV27|TRBJ1-4
CASSSADMRTNEKLFF
TGTGCCAGCAGTTCGGCAGATATGAGGACTAATGAAAAACTGTTTTTT
>.|13|few|TRBV6-4|TRBJ1-1
CASSRIVGTEAFF
TGTGCCAGCAGCCGAATCGTCGGGACTGAAGCTTTCTTT
>.|13|.|TRBV28|TRBJ1-5
CASSFLSDQPQHF
TGTGCCAGCAGTTTTCTTTCGGACCAGCCCCAGCATTTT
>TRBD2|16|.|TRBV9|TRBJ2-7
CASSPWTSGSSYEQYF
TGTGCCAGCAGCCCCTGGACTAGCGGGAGTAGTTACGAGCAGTACTTC
>.|12|.|TRBV18|TRBJ2-5
CASSPLQETQYF
TGTGCCAGCTCACCATTACAAGAGACCCAGTACTTC
>.|12|few|TRBV7-9|TRBJ1-5
CASSHDLGPQHF
TGTGCCAGCAGCCATGACCTTGGGCCCCAGCATTTT
>.|14|.|TRBV7-8|TRBJ1-4
CASREDRANEKLFF
TGTGCCAGCAGGGAAGACAGAGCTAATGAAAAACTGTTTTTT
>TRBD1|15|once|TRBV25-1|TRBJ2-2
CASSPTGMGTGELFF
TGTGCCAGCAGTCCGACAGGGATGGGCACCGGGGAGCTGTTTTTT
>TRBD2|17|.|TRBV3-1/TRBV3-2|TRBJ2-7
CASSLTRGSGTAYEQYF
TGTGCCAGCAGCCTCACACGGGGTAGCGGGACCGCCTACGAGCAGTACTTC
>.|14|.|TRBV4-1|TRBJ1-1
CASSQVDRNTEAFF
TGCGCCAGCAGCCAAGTGGACAGGAACACTGAAGCTTTCTTT
>.|11|.|TRBV19|TRBJ1-1
CASKGGTLAFF
TGTGCCAGTAAAGGGGGAACATTGGCTTTCTTT
>.|10|.|TRBV29-1|TRBJ2-7
CSVGAYEQYF
TGCAGCGTTGGAGCCTACGAGCAGTACTTC
>.|16|.|TRBV3-1/TRBV3-2|TRBJ2-5
CASSPVGLSPQETQYF
TGTGCCAGCAGCCCCGTCGGACTATCACCTCAAGAGACCCAGTACTTC